These T cell receptor beta chains were read from a single sample in a study of Ad26.COV2.S vaccination and SARS-CoV-2 variants. Repertoires were generated with immunoSEQ multiplex PCR, while TCRdb's copy carries only in-frame clones and drops some. The data show 380,000 or so clones, approximately 86% seen once. This material consisted of peripheral blood, taken in a trial of Ad26.COV2.S vaccine versus placebo. These receptors all come from a person aged 18-65 years who received the Ad26.COV2.S COVID-19 vaccine or a placebo. Both conserved end residues are part of each CDR3. Fields, in order: V gene, clone size, J gene, D gene, CDR3 protein, CDR3 DNA. A D gene is named only where the DNA matches it firmly. Rows may omit the clone size; those that give it use once, few, many or a size class.

TRBV10-2,.,TRBJ2-7,TRBD1,CASIGTGSYEQYF,TGCGCCAGCATAGGGACAGGCTCCTACGAGCAGTACTTC
TRBV7-2,.,TRBJ1-5,.,CASSLEGEQPQHF,TGTGCCAGCAGCTTAGAAGGCGAGCAGCCCCAGCATTTT
TRBV12-3/TRBV12-4,.,TRBJ1-1,.,CASSNAGTGGAFF,TGTGCCAGCAGCAACGCGGGGACCGGGGGAGCTTTCTTT
TRBV6-5,.,TRBJ1-6,.,CASSYGPGHNSPLHF,TGTGCCAGCAGTTACGGGCCAGGGCACAATTCACCCCTCCACTTT
TRBV19,.,TRBJ2-1,.,CASSIYRGGGNEQFF,TGTGCCAGTAGTATCTATCGCGGGGGCGGCAATGAGCAGTTCTTC
TRBV12-3/TRBV12-4,.,TRBJ1-5,.,CASSFDRQWPQHF,TGTGCCAGCAGTTTTGACCGACAGTGGCCCCAGCATTTT
TRBV9,.,TRBJ2-1,TRBD2,CASSGLAGGPGEQFF,TGTGCCAGCAGCGGACTAGCGGGAGGTCCGGGAGAGCAGTTCTTC
TRBV5-1,.,TRBJ2-6,.,CASSLSTRGHSSGANVLTF,TGCGCCAGCAGCTTGTCCACAAGGGGCCACAGCTCTGGGGCCAACGTCCTGACTTTC
TRBV7-9,.,TRBJ1-5,TRBD1,CASSRQGNQPQHF,TGTGCCAGCAGCCGACAGGGAAATCAGCCCCAGCATTTT
TRBV3-1/TRBV3-2,.,TRBJ2-3,TRBD2,CASSPGLAGGVTTDTQYF,TGTGCCAGCAGTCCAGGACTAGCGGGAGGGGTTACCACAGATACGCAGTATTTT
TRBV18,.,TRBJ2-3,.,CASSQRGPSTDTQYF,TGTGCCAGCTCACAAAGGGGACCGAGCACAGATACGCAGTATTTT
TRBV19,.,TRBJ2-1,TRBD2,CASSLRTSPYNEQFF,TGTGCCAGTAGTCTCAGGACTAGCCCGTACAATGAGCAGTTCTTC
TRBV27,once,TRBJ1-2,TRBD1,CASSTTGGIYGYTF,TGTGCCAGCAGTACCACAGGGGGAATCTATGGCTACACCTTC
TRBV7-6,.,TRBJ2-5,TRBD1,CASSKGQVREETQYF,TGTGCCAGCAGCAAGGGACAGGTTAGGGAAGAGACCCAGTACTTC
TRBV28,.,TRBJ1-1,.,CASRNRAEPEAFF,TGTGCCAGCAGAAACAGGGCGGAGCCCGAAGCTTTCTTT
TRBV6-2/TRBV6-3,.,TRBJ2-3,TRBD2,CASSHGLADTQYF,TGTGCCAGCAGCCACGGACTAGCTGATACGCAGTATTTT
TRBV5-5,.,TRBJ1-3,TRBD1,CASSLGTGYGNTIYF,TGTGCCAGCAGCTTGGGGACAGGGTACGGAAACACCATATATTTT
TRBV7-2,.,TRBJ2-3,.,CASSLWGITDTQYF,TGTGCCAGCAGCTTATGGGGGATCACAGATACGCAGTATTTT
TRBV6-2/TRBV6-3,.,TRBJ2-1,.,CASSSGNTQFF,TGTGCCAGCAGTTCCGGGAATACTCAGTTCTTC
TRBV6-1,.,TRBJ2-7,TRBD1,CASSKGPGTGFGTYEQYF,TGTGCCAGCAGTAAAGGTCCCGGGACAGGGTTCGGTACCTACGAGCAGTACTTC
TRBV25-1,.,TRBJ2-2,.,CASSIVAGELFF,TGTGCCAGCAGTATAGTGGCCGGGGAGCTGTTTTTT
TRBV21-1,.,TRBJ2-7,.,CASSKETGEAYEQYF,TGTGCCAGCAGCAAAGAAACGGGAGAGGCCTACGAGCAGTACTTC
TRBV30,once,TRBJ1-2,.,CAWSRPAIFNYGYTF,TGTGCCTGGAGTCGGCCGGCGATATTTAACTATGGCTACACCTTC
TRBV24-1,.,TRBJ2-7,.,CATSETGSYEQYF,TGTGCCACCAGTGAGACGGGCTCCTACGAGCAGTACTTC
TRBV5-1,.,TRBJ2-3,.,CASSYLRGEGTDTQYF,TGCGCCAGCAGCTACCTGAGGGGCGAGGGCACAGATACGCAGTATTTT
TRBV5-1,.,TRBJ2-7,.,CASSLNSYEQYF,TGCGCCAGCAGCTTGAACTCCTACGAGCAGTACTTC
TRBV24-1,.,TRBJ1-5,.,CATSDTNWNQPQHF,TGTGCCACCAGTGATACGAATTGGAATCAGCCCCAGCATTTT
TRBV28,.,TRBJ1-1,.,CASSLPQNTEAFF,TGTGCCAGCAGTTTACCTCAGAACACTGAAGCTTTCTTT
TRBV20-1,.,TRBJ2-1,.,CSALGGLEQFF,TGCAGTGCTTTAGGGGGTTTAGAGCAGTTCTTC
TRBV20-1,.,TRBJ2-1,TRBD2,CSASESSGFGEQFF,TGCAGTGCTAGTGAGTCTAGCGGTTTCGGTGAGCAGTTCTTC
TRBV5-6,.,TRBJ1-1,.,CASFPQWQNTEAFF,TGTGCCAGCTTCCCCCAGTGGCAGAACACTGAAGCTTTCTTT
TRBV19,.,TRBJ1-5,.,CASSYLGQPQHF,TGTGCCAGTTCCTATTTGGGCCAGCCCCAGCATTTT
TRBV6-5,.,TRBJ1-3,TRBD1,CASSPGQGTGNTIYF,TGTGCCAGCAGCCCCGGACAGGGCACTGGAAACACCATATATTTT
TRBV7-2,.,TRBJ2-7,.,CASSYGTASSYEQYF,TGTGCCAGCAGCTACGGGACGGCCAGCTCCTACGAGCAGTACTTC
TRBV2,.,TRBJ2-5,.,CASSEARRVGETQYF,TGTGCCAGCAGTGAAGCGCGGCGGGTTGGGGAGACCCAGTACTTC
TRBV29-1,.,TRBJ1-1,TRBD1,CSVDRGATEAFF,TGCAGCGTGGACAGGGGAGCGACTGAAGCTTTCTTT
TRBV6-7,.,TRBJ1-1,.,CASGTGASDTEAFF,TGTGCCAGCGGGACGGGGGCCTCCGACACTGAAGCTTTCTTT
TRBV6-5,.,TRBJ2-5,.,CASSYLASTETQYF,TGTGCCAGCAGTTACTTGGCCAGCACGGAGACCCAGTACTTC
TRBV7-9,.,TRBJ1-4,.,CASSLSRNEKLFF,TGTGCCAGCAGCTTGAGTCGAAATGAAAAACTGTTTTTT
TRBV4-1,few,TRBJ1-5,.,CASSQEGQPQHF,TGCGCCAGCAGCCAAGAGGGTCAGCCCCAGCATTTT
TRBV5-1,.,TRBJ2-3,.,CASRAVADTQYF,TGCGCCAGCAGGGCGGTAGCAGATACGCAGTATTTT
TRBV6-5,.,TRBJ2-7,.,CASSGTLSYEQYF,TGTGCCAGCAGCGGGACACTCTCCTACGAGCAGTACTTC
TRBV11-3,.,TRBJ2-3,.,CASSLGASPSTDTQYF,TGTGCCAGCAGCTTAGGGGCTAGCCCAAGCACAGATACGCAGTATTTT
TRBV6-6,.,TRBJ1-2,TRBD1,CASSTGGHYGYTF,TGTGCCAGCAGTACAGGGGGTCATTATGGCTACACCTTC
TRBV13,.,TRBJ2-3,TRBD2,CASSSRTSGSTDTQYF,TGTGCCAGCAGCTCTCGGACTAGCGGTAGCACAGATACGCAGTATTTT
TRBV5-4,once,TRBJ2-1,TRBD2,CASSLASGGANEQFF,TGTGCCAGCAGCTTGGCTAGCGGGGGGGCGAATGAGCAGTTCTTC
TRBV6-2/TRBV6-3,.,TRBJ2-1,.,CASSYGRPNEQFF,TGTGCCAGCAGTTACGGACGCCCGAATGAGCAGTTCTTC
TRBV6-6,.,TRBJ2-2,.,CASTPQTGELFF,TGTGCCAGCACACCCCAGACCGGGGAGCTGTTTTTT